These 20 T cell receptor beta chains came from one sample sequenced in a study of blood T cell repertoires in COVID-19. Only in-frame clones appear in the TCRdb table, and some are missing; sequencing was by immunoSEQ multiplex PCR. The data contain 250,000 to 300,000 clones, 70% to 90% of them seen just once; the ten biggest clones take up about 5.1%. The sequenced sample consisted of peripheral blood. The receptors originated from a man aged 50 or older with active or convalescent COVID-19.

The DNA for the CDR3 is TGCGCCAGCAGACCTGCCGGGACTACCCTTACCAATGAGCAGTTCTTC. It is translated as CASRPAGTTLTNEQFF. The V and J genes are TRBV10-2 and TRBJ2-1; TRBD2 aligns across 7 bases. The CDR3 covers 16 residues. Germline CDR1 and CDR2: WSHSY and SAAADI. V was pared by 6 bases and J by 6 bases, with 14 bases of the junction left unmatched.

The chain carries TRBV5-1 and TRBJ1-4; D unresolved. Germline CDR1 is SGHRS and CDR2 is YFSETQ. Trimming pared 0 bases from V and 5 bases from J, leaving 17 bases between. The CDR3 extends over 17 amino acids. The CDR3 here is CASSLANRVTVNEKLFF. CDR3 DNA: TGCGCCAGCAGCTTGGCCAATCGTGTTACAGTGAATGAAAAACTGTTTTTT.

V and J are TRBV2 and TRBJ2-1; TRBD2 agrees at 7 bases. This CDR3 has 15 residues. After removal of 6 bases from V and 1 base from J, the junction contained 6 bases not matched to a gene. Looked up from germline, CDR1 is SNHLY and CDR2 is FYNNEI. The chain's CDR3 is CASRAGLMSYNEQFF. For the CDR3, the DNA is TGTGCCAGCAGAGCGGGACTAATGTCCTACAATGAGCAGTTCTTC. The full variable domain, its missing parts supplied by reference TRBV2 and TRBJ2-1, is EPEVTQTPSHQVTQMGQEVILRCVPISNHLYFYWYRQILGQKVEFLVSFYNNEISEKSEIFDDQFSVERPDGSNFTLKIRSTKLEDSAMYFCASRAGLMSYNEQFFGPGTRLTVL.

This clone was recorded once. The chain carries TRBV19 and TRBJ1-3; D gene uncertain. V lost 4 bases, J lost 0 bases, and 10 bases lay in between. Germline CDR1 is LNHDA and CDR2 is SQIVND (reference sequence). The CDR3 length is 15 residues. The CDR3 DNA sequence: TGTGCCAGTAGTAGGGCAGTAGTCTCTGGAAACACCATATATTTT. Its protein product is CASSRAVVSGNTIYF. Full variable domain (outside the CDR3, taken from reference TRBV19 and TRBJ1-3): DGGITQSPKYLFRKEGQNVTLSCEQNLNHDAMYWYRQDPGQGLRLIYYSQIVNDFQKGDIAEGYSVSREKKESFPLTVTSAQKNPTAFYLCASSRAVVSGNTIYFGEGSWLTVV.

This chain connects TRBV25-1 to TRBJ2-1, with 7 bases lining up with TRBD2. The CDR3 contains 16 residues. Germline lookup yields CDR1 MGHDK and CDR2 SYGVNS. J gave up 4 bases and V 8 bases, and 14 bases lay outside the gene matches. CDR3 bases: TGTGCCAGCCACCCCGAAAATGTGGGGGGGTACAATGAGCAGTTCTTC. Encoded protein: CASHPENVGGYNEQFF.

CDR3 loop: CAWSVLGTSAGELFF. CDR3 nucleotide sequence: TGTGCCTGGAGTGTACTCGGGACTAGCGCAGGGGAGCTGTTTTTT. V usage is TRBV30 and J usage is TRBJ2-2, with 10 positions matching TRBD2. There are 15 residues in the CDR3. Unmatched junction bases numbered 6, after V lost 0 bases and J lost 8 bases. The germline CDR1 and CDR2 sequences are GTSNPN and SVGIG (reference sequence).

This clone was counted a single time. This chain links TRBV11-2 with TRBJ1-1; D possibly corresponds to TRBD1 (5 bases). The CDR3 is 15 residues long. The germline V gene encodes CDR1 SGHAT and CDR2 FQNNGV. Trimming stripped 5 bases from V and 0 bases from J, with 13 bases between. The CDR3 loop reads CASSPTHRMNTEAFF. Here the CDR3 DNA reads TGTGCCAGCAGCCCGACCCACAGGATGAACACTGAAGCTTTCTTT.

This clone has more than one count but fewer than ten. This rearrangement joins TRBV15 to TRBJ1-1; D is unclear. Between the trimmed V and J ends, which lost 2 bases and 3 bases, there was a span of 10 bases. Germline CDR1 is LNHNV and CDR2 is YYDKDF (reference sequence). The CDR3 consists of 14 residues. The CDR3: CATSRYEGDTEAFF. The CDR3 DNA sequence: TGTGCCACCAGCAGATACGAGGGTGACACTGAAGCTTTCTTT.

This chain joins TRBV20-1 and TRBJ2-1, with D possibly being TRBD1 (6 bases). V lost 3 bases and J 15 bases, leaving 15 bases between the germline ends. The CDR3 spans 11 residues. The germline V gene encodes CDR1 DFQATT and CDR2 SNEGSKA (reference sequence). CDR3 in amino acids: CSARDSNLLFF. DNA for the CDR3: TGCAGTGCTAGGGACAGCAACCTACTGTTCTTC.

The chain couples TRBV4-3 to TRBJ2-5; tentative D call: TRBD1 (5 bases). Per the germline V gene, CDR1 is LGHNA and CDR2 is YSLEER. V was cut by 3 bases and J by 5 bases, with 13 bases left in between. The CDR3 has 14 amino acids. CDR3: CASSHYRTAETQYF. The CDR3 bases are TGCGCCAGCAGCCATTACAGGACCGCCGAGACCCAGTACTTC.

The rearrangement uses TRBV19 and TRBJ2-4; TRBD2 agrees at 11 bases. The V and J ends lost 6 bases and 8 bases, in that order; junction bases with no gene match: 9. Germline V gene sequence: CDR1 LNHDA, CDR2 SQIVND (reference sequence). The CDR3 is 15 residues long. The CDR3 spells CASSETGLAVHIQYF. The CDR3 nucleotides read TGTGCCAGTAGCGAGACGGGACTAGCGGTCCACATTCAGTACTTC. Combining the CDR3 with reference TRBV19 and TRBJ2-4 gives the whole variable domain DGGITQSPKYLFRKEGQNVTLSCEQNLNHDAMYWYRQDPGQGLRLIYYSQIVNDFQKGDIAEGYSVSREKKESFPLTVTSAQKNPTAFYLCASSETGLAVHIQYFGAGTRLSVL.

The count of this clone is one. The chain joins TRBV19 to TRBJ2-1; perhaps TRBD2 as D (5 bases). Germline values: CDR1 LNHDA, CDR2 SQIVND (reference sequence). The CDR3 loop spans 15 amino acids. Trimming took 10 bases from V and 6 from J, leaving 22 bases between them. Here the CDR3 reads CATRGASWVSNEQFF. Written as DNA, the CDR3 is TGTGCCACCCGGGGAGCCAGCTGGGTCTCCAATGAGCAGTTCTTC.

V gene TRBV24-1 combines with J gene TRBJ2-3; 10 bases fit TRBD1. This CDR3 is built from 17 residues. The V gene end was trimmed by 2 bases and the J gene end by 2 bases; junction bases not matched to a gene: 6. The germline V gene has CDR1 KGHDR and CDR2 SFDVKD. The CDR3 loop is CATSDSGTGAYTDTQYF. CDR3 nucleotides: TGTGCCACCAGTGATTCGGGGACAGGGGCCTACACAGATACGCAGTATTTT.

The chain links TRBV7-2 to TRBJ1-1; 8 bases line up with TRBD1. V was pared by 6 bases and J by 11 bases, with 8 bases of the junction left unmatched. This CDR3 has 12 residues. The germline V gene has CDR1 SGHTA and CDR2 FQGNSA. In nucleotides, the CDR3 is TGTGCCAGCAGTTTGGACAGGGCGGTGGCTTTCTTT. Translation: CASSLDRAVAFF.

CDR3 loop: CATSDLPGGPHTGELFF. The CDR3 region has the DNA TGTGCCACCAGTGATTTGCCGGGGGGGCCCCACACCGGGGAGCTGTTTTTT. The gene calls are TRBV24-1 and TRBJ2-2, with 8 bases lining up with TRBD2. The CDR3 is 17 amino acids. Germline V lookup: CDR1 KGHDR, CDR2 SFDVKD. V lost 0 bases, J lost 3 bases, and 5 bases stayed unmatched.

The chain employs TRBV3-1 (or the pseudogene TRBV3-2) and TRBJ2-7; D might be TRBD2 (5 bases). Germline loops: CDR1 LGHDT, CDR2 YNNKEL (reference sequence). V was trimmed by 3 bases and J by 5 bases, leaving 14 bases between them. This CDR3 is 14 amino acids long. CDR3 nucleotides: TGTGCCAGCAGCCAGCTGGGAGAATCCCACGAGCAGTACTTC. Translating gives CASSQLGESHEQYF.

This chain links TRBV19 with TRBJ1-5; 10 positions match TRBD1. CDR3 length equals 17 residues. CDR1 and CDR2 from the germline V gene are LNHDA and SQIVND (reference sequence). Trimming took 1 base from V and 6 from J; bases not matched to a gene: 9. Here the CDR3 reads CASSIVGADRGLQPQHF. The CDR3 DNA reads as TGTGCCAGTAGTATAGTTGGAGCTGACAGGGGGCTTCAGCCCCAGCATTTT.

The V and J genes are TRBV5-1 and TRBJ2-7, with TRBD1 identical over 8 bases. The V and J ends lost 3 bases and 3 bases, in that order; junction bases with no gene match: 5. The CDR3 contains 14 residues. Per the germline V gene, CDR1 is SGHRS and CDR2 is YFSETQ. The CDR3 spells CASSSKTGDYEQYF. The DNA of the CDR3 is TGCGCCAGCAGCTCCAAGACAGGGGACTACGAGCAGTACTTC. The full variable domain, rest sourced from reference TRBV5-1 and TRBJ2-7, is KAGVTQTPRYLIKTRGQQVTLSCSPISGHRSVSWYQQTPGQGLQFLFEYFSETQRNKGNFPGRFSGRQFSNSRSEMNVSTLELGDSALYLCASSSKTGDYEQYFGPGTRLTVT.

V usage is TRBV19 and J usage is TRBJ2-7; 8 bases fit TRBD1. V gave up 10 bases and J gave up 6 bases; unmatched junction bases: 8. CDR1 and CDR2 from the germline V gene are LNHDA and SQIVND (reference sequence). This CDR3 has 12 amino acids. CDR3 in amino acids: CATRTGTTEQYF. DNA for the CDR3: TGTGCCACCCGGACAGGGACAACCGAGCAGTACTTC.

The chain recombines TRBV4-2 with TRBJ1-1; no definite D call. The V gene lost 0 bases and the J gene lost 2 bases, with 10 bases spanning the gap. This CDR3 region has 15 residues. Germline values: CDR1 LGHNA, CDR2 YNFKEQ. The CDR3 spells CASSQDGLTNTEAFF. The CDR3 nucleotides are TGTGCCAGCAGCCAAGATGGACTGACCAACACTGAAGCTTTCTTT.